This is a list of T cell receptor beta chains from one sample in a study of blood T cell repertoires in COVID-19. Some clones are missing from TCRdb's copy, which holds only in-frame ones; the method was immunoSEQ multiplex PCR. The sample has 100,000 to 150,000 clones; approximately 82% are singletons. The sequencing sample was made of peripheral blood. These receptors were taken from a woman in her forties or fifties with acute or convalescent COVID-19. Both conserved end residues are part of each CDR3. The D gene is left open where the match is weak. Some rows have no size entry. The others give once, few or many, or a class for an expanded clone.

D gene | clone size | J gene | V gene | CDR3 protein | CDR3 DNA
TRBD1 | - | TRBJ1-3 | TRBV9 | CASSRRTGPSGNTIYF | TGTGCCAGCAGCCGCCGGACAGGGCCTTCTGGAAACACCATATATTTT
TRBD2 | - | TRBJ2-5 | TRBV29-1 | CSVEGLAGLKETQYF | TGCAGCGTTGAGGGGCTAGCGGGGCTCAAAGAGACCCAGTACTTC
- | once | TRBJ1-2 | TRBV19 | CASSTTNYGYTF | TGTGCCAGTAGTACTACTAACTATGGCTACACCTTC
TRBD1 | - | TRBJ1-2 | TRBV10-3 | CAAIAGQGSYGYTF | TGTGCCGCGATAGCGGGACAGGGATCCTATGGCTACACCTTC
TRBD2 | few | TRBJ2-2 | TRBV7-7 | CASSLSVAGDSGELFF | TGTGCTAGCAGCTTATCGGTAGCGGGGGATTCCGGGGAGCTGTTTTTT
- | - | TRBJ1-1 | TRBV18 | CASSRSGGRTEAFF | TGTGCCAGCTCAAGATCAGGTGGAAGGACTGAAGCTTTCTTT
TRBD1 | - | TRBJ1-4 | TRBV4-1 | CASSQVQGGKEKLFF | TGCGCCAGCAGCCAAGTCCAGGGGGGCAAGGAAAAACTGTTTTTT
- | - | TRBJ1-4 | TRBV28 | CASSVQNEKLFF | TGTGCCAGCAGTGTCCAAAATGAAAAACTGTTTTTT
TRBD2 | - | TRBJ2-7 | TRBV29-1 | CSVAGLAGLSSYEQYF | TGCAGCGTTGCGGGACTAGCGGGGTTAAGCTCCTACGAGCAGTACTTC
- | - | TRBJ1-2 | TRBV4-2 | CASSQDAGGDNYGYTF | TGTGCCAGCAGCCAAGATGCCGGGGGGGATAACTATGGCTACACCTTC
- | - | TRBJ2-1 | TRBV7-6 | CASSLDLGGTSEQFF | TGTGCCAGCAGCTTAGATCTAGGGGGAACTAGTGAGCAGTTCTTC
- | - | TRBJ2-7 | TRBV6-5 | CASGLVAAYEQYF | TGTGCCAGCGGGTTAGTAGCCGCCTACGAGCAGTACTTC
- | - | TRBJ1-5 | TRBV10-2 | CASSEWRASNQPQHF | TGCGCCAGCAGTGAGTGGAGGGCGAGCAATCAGCCCCAGCATTTT
- | - | TRBJ2-7 | TRBV4-2 | CASSQDTGSYEQYF | TGTGCCAGCAGCCAAGATACAGGGTCCTACGAGCAGTACTTC
- | few | TRBJ2-1 | TRBV7-7 | CASSLVRDIVINEQFF | TGTGCTAGCAGCTTAGTCCGGGACATAGTTATTAATGAGCAGTTCTTC
TRBD1 | few | TRBJ1-5 | TRBV13 | CASSFGQGNQPQHF | TGTGCCAGCAGCTTTGGACAGGGAAATCAGCCCCAGCATTTT
TRBD1 | - | TRBJ2-7 | TRBV19 | CASRDRDGTYEQYF | TGTGCCAGTAGGGACAGGGATGGGACCTACGAGCAGTACTTC
- | few | TRBJ2-5 | TRBV6-2/TRBV6-3 | CASSYDSGGQETQYF | TGTGCCAGCAGTTACGATAGCGGTGGCCAAGAGACCCAGTACTTC
TRBD2 | - | TRBJ2-1 | TRBV28 | CASSRLAGVYNEQFF | TGTGCCAGCAGTCGCCTAGCGGGGGTTTACAATGAGCAGTTCTTC
TRBD2 | - | TRBJ2-1 | TRBV6-6 | CASSYSSGVYNEQFF | TGTGCCAGCAGTTACTCCAGCGGGGTTTACAATGAGCAGTTCTTC
- | - | TRBJ1-2 | TRBV9 | CASSVSGFGYTF | TGTGCCAGCAGCGTGTCAGGGTTTGGCTACACCTTC
TRBD2 | few | TRBJ2-5 | TRBV7-3 | CASSQAGLAGETQYF | TGTGCCAGCAGCCAGGCGGGACTAGCGGGGGAGACCCAGTACTTC